Listed below are T cell receptor beta chains from one sample, sequenced in a study of monozygotic twins with inflammatory bowel disease. From the 5' RACE reads, TCRdb lists one entry per CDR3 protein and no DNA. The data show some 190,000 distinct CDR3 sequences, and the top ten clones hold 7.5% to 8%. Sequenced input: blood. Every receptor here comes from a human donor with ulcerative colitis or Crohn's disease, or a healthy co-twin of an affected twin (not recorded which). Each CDR3 is given with its conserved first and last residue. Each record gives: V gene, J gene, CDR3 protein.

V gene: TRBV15; J gene: TRBJ2-1; CDR3 protein: CATSISSGGYGEQFF
V gene: TRBV6-5; J gene: TRBJ2-3; CDR3 protein: CATGDTDTQYF
V gene: TRBV18; J gene: TRBJ2-4; CDR3 protein: CASSPGEFRDIQYF
V gene: TRBV3-1; J gene: TRBJ1-5; CDR3 protein: CASSQTHSNQPQHF
V gene: TRBV10-3; J gene: TRBJ1-5; CDR3 protein: CAISRDRQNSNQPQHF
V gene: TRBV12-3/TRBV12-4; J gene: TRBJ1-3; CDR3 protein: CASSSPTPSSGNTIYF
V gene: TRBV4-2; J gene: TRBJ1-5; CDR3 protein: CASSQDWQSNQPQHF
V gene: TRBV7-9; J gene: TRBJ2-3; CDR3 protein: CASSKDSHTQYF
V gene: TRBV4-1; J gene: TRBJ1-5; CDR3 protein: CASSQERRDQPQHF
V gene: TRBV7-6; J gene: TRBJ2-7; CDR3 protein: CASSLAQRTSNTYEQYF
V gene: TRBV6-1; J gene: TRBJ1-2; CDR3 protein: CASTLTGVGLSTF
V gene: TRBV12-3/TRBV12-4; J gene: TRBJ2-1; CDR3 protein: CASTTDRLMFF
V gene: TRBV29-1; J gene: TRBJ2-1; CDR3 protein: CSVVDSSSYNEQFF
V gene: TRBV5-4; J gene: TRBJ2-3; CDR3 protein: CASSWGRSTDTQYF
V gene: TRBV20-1; J gene: TRBJ1-5; CDR3 protein: CSVYGVNQPQHF
V gene: TRBV27; J gene: TRBJ1-5; CDR3 protein: CASSFGTLPNQPQHF
V gene: TRBV12-3/TRBV12-4; J gene: TRBJ1-1; CDR3 protein: CASNRQGPTEAFF
V gene: TRBV7-8; J gene: TRBJ1-6; CDR3 protein: CASSLRGLGGPWNSPLHF
V gene: TRBV2; J gene: TRBJ1-1; CDR3 protein: CASRGQGTEAFF
V gene: TRBV12-3/TRBV12-4; J gene: TRBJ1-5; CDR3 protein: CASSDNQPQHF
V gene: TRBV7-2; J gene: TRBJ2-7; CDR3 protein: CASSYGYSGSYEQYF
V gene: TRBV7-2; J gene: TRBJ1-1; CDR3 protein: CASSGQNQGTEAFF
V gene: TRBV19; J gene: TRBJ1-5; CDR3 protein: CASSDAGEPQHF
V gene: TRBV5-1; J gene: TRBJ2-7; CDR3 protein: CASSFPGTDEQYF
V gene: TRBV29-1; J gene: TRBJ2-7; CDR3 protein: CSVRRQGAEQYF
V gene: TRBV6-5; J gene: TRBJ1-5; CDR3 protein: CASSPRGQPQHF
V gene: TRBV4-2; J gene: TRBJ2-7; CDR3 protein: CASSHGGGGSYEQYF
V gene: TRBV3-1; J gene: TRBJ1-1; CDR3 protein: CASSPRDLGTEAFF
V gene: TRBV28; J gene: TRBJ1-2; CDR3 protein: CATRSQLYYGYTF
V gene: TRBV20-1; J gene: TRBJ2-1; CDR3 protein: CSARDVNGGPANEQFF
V gene: TRBV12-3/TRBV12-4; J gene: TRBJ2-2; CDR3 protein: CASNRDGNTGELFF
V gene: TRBV29-1; J gene: TRBJ1-2; CDR3 protein: CSVEDLGVGQGNGYTF
V gene: TRBV7-2; J gene: TRBJ2-1; CDR3 protein: CASSLKAGVEQFF
V gene: TRBV28; J gene: TRBJ2-3; CDR3 protein: CASSPRLAGGYTQYF
V gene: TRBV28; J gene: TRBJ1-2; CDR3 protein: CASSLRQGENYTF
V gene: TRBV3-1; J gene: TRBJ1-1; CDR3 protein: CASSQDRDVRKAFF
V gene: TRBV3-1; J gene: TRBJ1-6; CDR3 protein: CASSQGPENSPLHF
V gene: TRBV5-1; J gene: TRBJ1-1; CDR3 protein: CASSFQGGSAEAFF
V gene: TRBV12-5; J gene: TRBJ2-3; CDR3 protein: CASGLGSGQSYTDTQYF
V gene: TRBV30; J gene: TRBJ1-5; CDR3 protein: CAWSVQGGIHQPQHF
V gene: TRBV12-3/TRBV12-4; J gene: TRBJ1-5; CDR3 protein: CASTNGQPQHF
V gene: TRBV20-1; J gene: TRBJ1-1; CDR3 protein: CSARDLGRGINTEAFF
V gene: TRBV13; J gene: TRBJ2-1; CDR3 protein: CASIRGGAPYNEQFF
V gene: TRBV7-2; J gene: TRBJ2-1; CDR3 protein: CASSLARTNEQFF
V gene: TRBV5-1; J gene: TRBJ2-7; CDR3 protein: CASSEVSYEQYF
V gene: TRBV7-6; J gene: TRBJ2-3; CDR3 protein: CASSLAAGQDTQYF
V gene: TRBV7-8; J gene: TRBJ2-7; CDR3 protein: CASSLPGQTEQYF
V gene: TRBV20-1; J gene: TRBJ1-2; CDR3 protein: CSARDPEGGQDYGYTF
V gene: TRBV20-1; J gene: TRBJ1-5; CDR3 protein: CSASQGGRNQPQHF
V gene: TRBV9; J gene: TRBJ2-3; CDR3 protein: CASSPPLRGTDTQYF
V gene: TRBV6-5; J gene: TRBJ2-7; CDR3 protein: CASSYVIPGSSPYEQYF
V gene: TRBV7-9; J gene: TRBJ2-3; CDR3 protein: CASRRAGGSTDTQYF
V gene: TRBV28; J gene: TRBJ1-4; CDR3 protein: CASSHLRDRNEKLFF
V gene: TRBV5-6; J gene: TRBJ2-7; CDR3 protein: CASSLARHEQYF
V gene: TRBV7-3; J gene: TRBJ2-2; CDR3 protein: CASSQAGGRAGELFF
V gene: TRBV28; J gene: TRBJ2-3; CDR3 protein: CASSPSGRLTDTQYF
V gene: TRBV7-2; J gene: TRBJ2-3; CDR3 protein: CASSLGYRVTAGDTQYF
V gene: TRBV12-3/TRBV12-4; J gene: TRBJ1-4; CDR3 protein: CASSSGTGNEKLFF
V gene: TRBV5-4; J gene: TRBJ2-3; CDR3 protein: CASSLPVFPGPAATDTQYF